This TCR beta chain was documented in a study of CD8+ T cells in alopecia areata. Across the study: Spontaneous alopecia affected the approximately 6-13-month-old C3H/HeJ graft donors, whose skin was transplanted to roughly 6-11-week-old female C3H/HeJ mice.

The length of the CDR3 is 13 residues. Trimming shortened V by 3 bases and J by 2 bases, and 6 bases separated the two germline ends. CDR1 NSQYPW and CDR2 LRSPGD come from the germline V gene (reference sequence). Combined cutaneous lymph node cells underwent sorting by CD4, CD8alpha, NKG2D, NKG2ACE and additional markers. Extraction and reverse transcription of RNA yielded cDNA as the sequencing template. Here immunoSEQ multiplex PCR was the method, and the copy in TCRdb shows in-frame clones only, minus some. Singletons are absent from the sample, which has approximately 300,000 clones. Study-wide points: Sequences from scalp samples also cover resident alphabeta T cells of normal skin. More clonal than normal scalp was lesional scalp, particularly alopecia totalis/universalis.

This clone was recorded at least ten times. The antigen remains unidentified. Gene names denote mouse genes. The CDR3 is cut off 4 residues early in the read; its end comes from the germline J gene. This CDR3 is also generated by other DNA sequences in the sample. The sequenced sample consisted of CD4+ T cells sorted from a lymph node. The rearrangement uses TRBV1 and TRBJ2-5; possibly TRBD2 for D (6 bases). The clonotype was recovered from a C3H/HeJ mouse with alopecia areata. Mouse strain MHC haplotype: H2-k. The part of the CDR3 DNA that was read is TGCACCTGCAGTGCTGGGGGCCAAGAC. As protein: CTCSAGGQD. The whole CDR3 reads CTCSAGGQDTQYF.